This TCR beta chain was documented in a study of Graves' ophthalmopathy and Graves' hyperthyroidism. Background on the study: Ophthalmopathy not arising within 18 months of follow-up defined hyperthyroidism as stable.

The sample holds many counts of this clonotype. TCR beta CDR3 amplification used RNA transcripts. Amplification began with first-round RT-PCR using HTBI primers, then second-round multiplex PCR was performed. TCRdb analysed the multiplex PCR reads with MiXCR anew, one entry per CDR3 protein. The sample consists of around 1,000,000 distinct CDR3 sequences, 36% of them appearing once. The CDR3 sequence is 13 residues long. Trimming removed 2 bases at V and 3 bases at J, with 8 bases between. The germline V gene has CDR1 DFQATT and CDR2 SNEGSKA (reference sequence). The clonotype comes from an adult man with Graves' hyperthyroidism. This chain links TRBV20-1 with TRBJ1-5; TRBD1 is a possible D gene (5 bases). Sequencing used peripheral blood or thyroid tissue (not recorded which). Here the CDR3 DNA reads TGCAGTGCTAGACGGGACCCCAATCAGCCCCAGCATTTT. It yields the protein CSARRDPNQPQHF.